Each of the 27 T cell receptor beta chains below was sequenced from the same sample in a study of CD8 T cells in Susac syndrome. It was with random hexamers that roughly 0.45 to 1 ug RNA was reverse transcribed. One entry per CDR3 protein, called by TCRdb with MiXCR from the immunoSEQ multiplex PCR reads. The sample has roughly 150,000 distinct CDR3 sequences, around 93% seen once. Sample: CD4+ T cells from PBMCs. These receptors all come from a human donor in good health.

The V gene is TRBV9, the J gene TRBJ2-5; D is undetermined. Trimming took 2 bases from V and 3 from J, leaving 8 bases between them. Germline V CDR1 and CDR2: SGDLS, YYNGEE. This CDR3 is built from 13 residues. CDR3 sequence reads: CASSVRSEETQYF. CDR3 coding DNA: TGTGCCAGCAGCGTTCGATCCGAAGAGACCCAGTACTTC.

V gene TRBV20-1 combines with J gene TRBJ2-7, with TRBD2 identical over 8 bases. This CDR3 contains 15 residues. With V trimmed by 0 bases and J by 2 bases, 6 bases remained unmatched. Germline CDR1 is DFQATT and CDR2 is SNEGSKA (reference sequence). DNA of the CDR3: TGCAGTGCTAGAGATCCGGCGGGGGGACCCTACGAGCAGTACTTC. Residues: CSARDPAGGPYEQYF.

This clonotype was seen a handful of times. The chain has TRBV5-1 and TRBJ2-7; perhaps D is TRBD1 or TRBD2 (5 bases each). CDR3 length equals 15 residues. Germline CDR1 and CDR2: SGHRS and YFSETQ. V shed 3 bases and J shed 3 bases, with 16 bases lying between them. CDR3 sequence: CASSSSGTRSYEQYF. The CDR3 DNA reads as TGCGCCAGCAGCTCTTCTGGGACGCGTAGCTACGAGCAGTACTTC.

V gene TRBV19 combines with J gene TRBJ1-1; D gene unclear. This CDR3 contains 12 residues. The V and J ends lost 7 bases and 3 bases respectively, with 9 bases between them. CDR1 is LNHDA, CDR2 SQIVND, per germline (reference sequence). The CDR3 protein is CASKSVDTEAFF. The CDR3 DNA sequence: TGTGCCAGTAAGTCGGTCGACACTGAAGCTTTCTTT.

The chain combines TRBV24-1 with TRBJ2-3, with D unclear. Germline V gene data show CDR1 as KGHDR and CDR2 as SFDVKD. There are 13 residues in the CDR3. V lost 9 bases to trimming and J lost 6 bases, with 15 bases between them. CDR3 DNA sequence: TGTGCCACCTCCGGGTCCCTTGCGGATACGCAGTATTTT. It is translated as CATSGSLADTQYF.

The chain couples TRBV20-1 to TRBJ2-2; D tentatively reads TRBD1 or TRBD2 (6 bases each). CDR1 and CDR2 (germline): DFQATT, SNEGSKA (reference sequence). This CDR3 region has 11 residues. CDR3 DNA: TGCAGCCTGGGGGGCCCCGGGGAGCTGTTTTTT. The encoded protein is CSLGGPGELFF.

The J gene is TRBJ2-1, the V gene TRBV12-3 or TRBV12-4; maybe TRBD2 (6 bases). CDR3 length: 17 residues. V was clipped by 2 bases and J by 0 bases, with 14 bases between them. CDR3 nucleotide sequence: TGTGCCAGCAGTTTACCCTTAGCGGCGAGCTCCTACAATGAGCAGTTCTTC. Its protein is CASSLPLAASSYNEQFF.

The rearrangement links TRBV20-1 to TRBJ1-2; a possible D gene is TRBD1 (5 bases). CDR3 length equals 15 residues. V was cut by 0 bases and J by 9 bases, with 20 bases left in between. Germline CDR1 reads DFQATT; CDR2 reads SNEGSKA (reference sequence). The CDR3 protein is CSARDPGRRVGSYTF. CDR3 nucleotide sequence: TGCAGTGCTAGAGATCCCGGGCGCAGGGTAGGAAGCTACACCTTC.

In this sample, this clonotype turned up once. V usage is TRBV29-1 and J usage is TRBJ1-1, with 8 bases aligning to TRBD1. CDR3 length equals 14 residues. Germline trimming cut 7 bases from V and 0 bases from J; bases unmatched to any gene: 7. Germline CDR1 SQVTM, CDR2 ANQGSEA. The CDR3 loop reads CSAGQGGLNTEAFF. In DNA form, the CDR3 reads TGCAGCGCCGGACAGGGAGGGCTGAACACTGAAGCTTTCTTT.

The J gene is TRBJ2-3, the V gene TRBV12-3 or TRBV12-4; D gene uncertain. The CDR3 has 11 residues. Trimming stripped 2 bases from V and 6 bases from J, with 3 bases between. The chain's CDR3 is CASSLWDTQYF. In DNA form, the CDR3 reads TGTGCCAGCAGTTTATGGGATACGCAGTATTTT.

J is TRBJ1-2 and V is TRBV2; 10 bases fit TRBD1. V was pared by 2 bases and J by 6 bases, with 3 bases of the junction left unmatched. CDR1 and CDR2 from the germline V gene are SNHLY and FYNNEI. CDR3 size: 14 residues. The chain's CDR3 is CASSEWTGGDGYTF. CDR3 nucleotides: TGTGCCAGCAGTGAATGGACAGGGGGGGATGGCTACACCTTC.

V gene TRBV7-2 combines with J gene TRBJ2-3; the match to TRBD1 covers 12 bases. The germline V gene has CDR1 SGHTA and CDR2 FQGNSA. V lost 0 bases, J lost 4 bases, and 5 bases stayed unmatched. CDR3 length: 17 residues. The CDR3 DNA reads as TGTGCCAGCAGCTTAGCCCCGGGACAGGGGGCGGCAGATACGCAGTATTTT. Its translation is CASSLAPGQGAADTQYF. Drawing the rest from reference TRBV7-2 and TRBJ2-3, the complete variable domain is GAGVSQSPSNKVTEKGKDVELRCDPISGHTALYWYRQSLGQGLEFLIYFQGNSAPDKSGLPSDRFSAERTGGSVSTLTIQRTQQEDSAVYLCASSLAPGQGAADTQYFGPGTRLTVL.

This chain uses TRBV9 with TRBJ1-6, with a tentative D call TRBD1 (6 bases). Germline CDR1 and CDR2: SGDLS and YYNGEE. There are 17 residues in the CDR3. V was cut by 0 bases and J by 10 bases, with 20 bases left in between. The CDR3 DNA follows: TGTGCCAGCAGCGTAGATACCCTGAACACAGGGAGGTCACCCCTCCACTTT. Protein sequence: CASSVDTLNTGRSPLHF.

The chain is built from TRBV6-5 and TRBJ2-6, with no clear D. V lost 7 bases to trimming and J lost 4 bases, with 8 bases between them. Germline V CDR1 and CDR2: MNHEY, SVGAGI. The CDR3 is 13 residues long. The CDR3 sequence is CASTHPGANVLTF. The CDR3 region has the DNA TGTGCCAGCACCCATCCCGGGGCCAACGTCCTGACTTTC.

This rearrangement joins TRBV3-1 to TRBJ1-2, with D tentatively TRBD1 (6 bases). The CDR3 spans 14 residues. V lost 6 bases and J 3 bases, leaving 14 bases between the germline ends. Germline-derived CDR1 and CDR2 are LGHDT and YNNKEL (reference sequence). This CDR3 reads CASRRAGEDYGYTF. The CDR3 nucleotides are TGTGCCAGCAGACGGGCAGGGGAAGACTATGGCTACACCTTC.

This chain joins TRBV6-1 and TRBJ2-1, with unresolved D. Germline CDR1 MNHNS, CDR2 SASEGT. Trimming stripped 5 bases from V and 9 bases from J, with 17 bases between. CDR3 size: 14 residues. The CDR3 is CASSSRVPRVEQFF. The CDR3 DNA follows: TGTGCCAGCAGTTCCCGGGTTCCTAGGGTTGAGCAGTTCTTC.

This chain connects TRBV5-1 to TRBJ2-7; D call uncertain. CDR1 SGHRS and CDR2 YFSETQ come from the germline V gene. V shed 0 bases and J shed 2 bases, with 9 bases lying between them. This CDR3 comprises 14 residues. The CDR3 region has the DNA TGCGCCAGCAGCTTGGGGACGATGGCCTACGAGCAGTACTTC. It codes for CASSLGTMAYEQYF.

The rearrangement uses TRBV10-2 and TRBJ1-2; 7 positions agree with TRBD1. The V gene end was trimmed by 6 bases and the J gene end by 7 bases; junction bases not matched to a gene: 5. This CDR3 contains 12 residues. CDR1 is WSHSY and CDR2 is SAAADI in the germline V gene. The CDR3, as DNA: TGCGCCAGCAGCCGACAGGGTGGTGGCTACACCTTC. This encodes CASSRQGGGYTF.

The chain is built from TRBV5-1 and TRBJ2-7; TRBD1 aligns across 11 bases. Per the germline V gene, CDR1 is SGHRS and CDR2 is YFSETQ. The J segment lost 7 bases and the V segment lost 6 bases, leaving 6 bases of the junction unmatched. CDR3 length equals 13 residues. CDR3 region: CASNRDRGIEQYF. Here the CDR3 DNA reads TGCGCCAGCAACCGGGACAGGGGGATTGAGCAGTACTTC. Looking up the rest from reference TRBV5-1 and TRBJ2-7 gives the full variable domain: KAGVTQTPRYLIKTRGQQVTLSCSPISGHRSVSWYQQTPGQGLQFLFEYFSETQRNKGNFPGRFSGRQFSNSRSEMNVSTLELGDSALYLCASNRDRGIEQYFGPGTRLTVT.

The V and J genes are TRBV4-1 and TRBJ2-3; 9 bases map to TRBD2. Germline V gene sequence: CDR1 MGHRA, CDR2 YSYEKL. The junction had 12 bases not matched to a gene; V was cut back by 4 bases and J by 1 base. This CDR3 is 18 amino acids long. The CDR3 loop reads CASSPEGGAGGRTDTQYF. CDR3 DNA: TGCGCCAGCAGCCCTGAAGGGGGAGCGGGGGGCCGCACAGATACGCAGTATTTT.

This clonotype turned up a few times. The genes are TRBV5-1 and TRBJ1-1; D remains ambiguous. This CDR3 has 12 residues. In germline, CDR1 is SGHRS, CDR2 YFSETQ. Trimming removed 0 bases at V and 5 bases at J, with 5 bases between. The CDR3: CASSLDNTEAFF. The CDR3 DNA reads TGCGCCAGCAGCTTGGATAATACTGAAGCTTTCTTT.

The V call is TRBV3-1, the J call TRBJ2-5; no firm D call. CDR1 is LGHDT and CDR2 is YNNKEL in the germline V gene (reference sequence). The CDR3 is 13 amino acids. Trimming removed 8 bases from V and 2 bases from J, with 12 bases in between. This chain's CDR3 is CASGGRAQETQYF. The CDR3 DNA reads TGTGCCAGCGGTGGACGGGCACAAGAGACCCAGTACTTC.

The V and J genes are TRBV20-1 and TRBJ2-7; D call uncertain. The CDR3 extends over 13 amino acids. CDR1 DFQATT and CDR2 SNEGSKA come from the germline V gene (reference sequence). Trimming shortened V by 3 bases and J by 6 bases, and 15 bases separated the two germline ends. The CDR3 region is CSARPGPLGEQYF. CDR3 in DNA: TGCAGTGCTAGGCCCGGGCCCCTGGGCGAGCAGTACTTC.

This chain connects TRBV3-1 to TRBJ2-5; perhaps TRBD2 as D (5 bases). The V end was cut by 1 base, the J end by 6 bases, with 15 bases between. Per the germline V gene, CDR1 is LGHDT and CDR2 is YNNKEL (reference sequence). The CDR3 is 15 amino acids. The CDR3, as DNA: TGTGCCAGCAGCCAAGCTCGAGGGTTCGTGAAGACCCAGTACTTC. The encoded protein is CASSQARGFVKTQYF.

This chain links TRBV6-6 with TRBJ2-2, with D possibly being TRBD2 (7 bases). V lost 3 bases, J lost 7 bases, and 12 bases lay in between. The CDR3 consists of 14 residues. Germline loops: CDR1 MNHNY, CDR2 SVGAGI (reference sequence). CDR3 sequence: CASSYNRGGGELFF. CDR3 nucleotides: TGTGCCAGCAGTTATAATAGGGGGGGCGGGGAGCTGTTTTTT.

The V and J genes are TRBV20-1 and TRBJ1-1; D not certain. CDR1 and CDR2 from the germline V gene are DFQATT and SNEGSKA (reference sequence). CDR3 length: 11 amino acids. The V and J ends lost 4 bases and 1 base respectively, with 4 bases between them. The CDR3 bases are TGCAGTGCTAATGGGAACACTGAAGCTTTCTTT. This codes for CSANGNTEAFF.

This sequence joins TRBV5-1 and TRBJ1-4; D call uncertain. V gave up 0 bases and J gave up 6 bases, with 9 bases separating them. Germline CDR1 SGHRS, CDR2 YFSETQ. The CDR3 totals 14 residues. In DNA, the CDR3 is TGCGCCAGCAGCTTGGGCAGGCCGGATGAAAAACTGTTTTTT. It yields the protein CASSLGRPDEKLFF.